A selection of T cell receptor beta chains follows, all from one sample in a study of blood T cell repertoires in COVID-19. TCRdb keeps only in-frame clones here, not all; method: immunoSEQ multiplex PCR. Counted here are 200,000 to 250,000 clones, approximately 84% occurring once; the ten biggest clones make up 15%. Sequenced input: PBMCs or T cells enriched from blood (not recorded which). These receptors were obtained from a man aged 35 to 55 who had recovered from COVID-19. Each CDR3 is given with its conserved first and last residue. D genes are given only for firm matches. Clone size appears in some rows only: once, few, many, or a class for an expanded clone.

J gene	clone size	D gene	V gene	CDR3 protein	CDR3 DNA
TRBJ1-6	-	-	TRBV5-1	CASSPGYASPLHF	TGCGCCAGCAGCCCAGGGTACGCTTCACCCCTCCACTTT
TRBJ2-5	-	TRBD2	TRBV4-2	CASSSWGRDYEGTQYF	TGTGCCAGCAGCTCATGGGGTCGGGACTACGAGGGGACCCAGTACTTC
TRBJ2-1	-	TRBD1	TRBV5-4	CASSLPGTAYYNEQFF	TGTGCCAGCAGCTTACCCGGGACAGCTTATTACAATGAGCAGTTCTTC
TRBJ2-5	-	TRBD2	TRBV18	CASSPRGGNQETQYF	TGTGCCAGCTCACCACGGGGGGGAAACCAAGAGACCCAGTACTTC
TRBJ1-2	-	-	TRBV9	CASSSDQRGGYTF	TGTGCCAGCAGTTCGGACCAACGAGGGGGCTACACCTTC
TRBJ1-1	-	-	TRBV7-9	CASSSRGTGTEAFF	TGTGCCAGCAGCTCTCGGGGAACGGGCACTGAAGCTTTCTTT
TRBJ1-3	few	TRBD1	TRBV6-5	CASSYATGGTNTIYF	TGTGCCAGCAGTTACGCGACAGGGGGGACAAACACCATATATTTT
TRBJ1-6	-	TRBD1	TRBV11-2	CASSLLQGDSPLHF	TGTGCCAGCAGCCTACTCCAGGGGGATTCACCCCTCCACTTT
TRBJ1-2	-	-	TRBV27	CASSLAPGGLNGYTF	TGTGCCAGCAGTTTGGCCCCGGGGGGTCTGAATGGCTACACCTTC
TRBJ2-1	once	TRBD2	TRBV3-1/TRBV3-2	CASSLALAGLSYNEQFF	TGTGCCAGCAGTCTCGCCCTAGCGGGCCTCTCCTACAATGAGCAGTTCTTC
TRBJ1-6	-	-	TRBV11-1	CASSLRSVNSPLHF	TGTGCCAGCAGCTTACGCTCAGTTAATTCACCCCTCCACTTT
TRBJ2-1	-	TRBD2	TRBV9	CASSFQALAGVVEQFF	TGTGCCAGCAGCTTCCAAGCGCTAGCGGGAGTTGTTGAGCAGTTCTTC
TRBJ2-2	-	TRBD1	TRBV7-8	CASSLGWGQGISGGGELFF	TGTGCCAGCAGCTTAGGGTGGGGACAGGGGATATCTGGCGGCGGGGAGCTGTTTTTT
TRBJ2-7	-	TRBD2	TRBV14	CASSPWTSGTEQYF	TGTGCCAGCAGCCCATGGACTAGCGGGACCGAGCAGTACTTC
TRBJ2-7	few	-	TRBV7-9	CASSLSLAAPNEQYF	TGTGCCAGCAGCCTCAGTTTAGCGGCCCCGAACGAGCAGTACTTC
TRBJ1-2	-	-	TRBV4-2	CASSRRGEYGYTF	TGTGCCAGCAGCCGCAGGGGAGAATATGGCTACACCTTC
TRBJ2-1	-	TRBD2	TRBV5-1	CASSYLAGGRGNEQFF	TGCGCCAGCAGCTACCTAGCGGGGGGCCGTGGCAATGAGCAGTTCTTC
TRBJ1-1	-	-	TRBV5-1	CASSLGLSPGLDAFF	TGCGCCAGCAGCTTGGGACTTTCCCCGGGACTTGATGCTTTCTTT
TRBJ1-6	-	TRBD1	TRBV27	CASSSSGTGNSPLHF	TGTGCCAGCAGCTCCTCCGGGACAGGGAATTCACCCCTCCACTTT
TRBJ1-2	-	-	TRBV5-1	CASSPTYYTGKGYGYTF	TGCGCCAGCAGCCCGACCTACTACACAGGGAAGGGCTATGGCTACACCTTC
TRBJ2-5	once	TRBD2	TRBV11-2	CASRTSGRGETQYF	TGTGCCAGCAGGACTAGCGGGAGGGGTGAGACCCAGTACTTC
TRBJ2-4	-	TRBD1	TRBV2	CASRGDRTPKNIQYF	TGTGCCAGCAGGGGGGACAGGACCCCTAAAAACATTCAGTACTTC
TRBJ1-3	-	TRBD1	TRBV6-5	CASSYRTGSSGNTIYF	TGTGCCAGCAGTTACCGGACAGGGAGCTCTGGAAACACCATATATTTT
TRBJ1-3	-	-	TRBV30	CAWSGSWGNTIYF	TGTGCCTGGTCGGGGTCGTGGGGAAACACCATATATTTT
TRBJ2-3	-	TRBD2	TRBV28	CASSLSGRASDTQYF	TGTGCCAGCAGTTTATCGGGGAGGGCCTCGGATACGCAGTATTTT
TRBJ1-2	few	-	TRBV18	CASSSRQDYGYTF	TGTGCCAGCTCATCCCGACAGGACTATGGCTACACCTTC
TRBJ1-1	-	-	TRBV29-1	CSVVGRLNTEAFF	TGCAGCGTTGTGGGGAGGTTGAACACTGAAGCTTTCTTT
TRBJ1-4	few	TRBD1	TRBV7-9	CASSAGTVNEKLFF	TGTGCCAGCAGCGCCGGGACAGTGAATGAAAAACTGTTTTTT
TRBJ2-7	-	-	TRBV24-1	CATSAAGASGTFYEQYF	TGTGCCACCAGTGCCGCGGGGGCTAGCGGAACTTTCTACGAGCAGTACTTC
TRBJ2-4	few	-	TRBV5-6	CASSRTGENIQYF	TGTGCCAGCAGCCGGACGGGAGAAAACATTCAGTACTTC
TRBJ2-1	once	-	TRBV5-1	CASSPSPGEQFF	TGCGCCAGCAGCCCTTCCCCGGGTGAGCAGTTCTTC
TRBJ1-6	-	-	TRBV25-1	CASSEYSGVNSPLHF	TGTGCCAGCAGTGAATATTCAGGGGTCAATTCACCCCTCCACTTT
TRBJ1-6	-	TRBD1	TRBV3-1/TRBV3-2	CASGLTGTGNSPLHF	TGTGCCAGCGGGTTAACCGGGACAGGGAACTCACCCCTCCACTTT
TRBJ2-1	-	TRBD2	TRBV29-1	CSVQRDRGEQFF	TGCAGCGTGCAGCGGGATCGGGGTGAGCAGTTCTTC
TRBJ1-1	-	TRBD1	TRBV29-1	CSVEKYGDRGDTEAFF	TGCAGCGTTGAGAAGTATGGTGACAGGGGGGACACTGAAGCTTTTTTT
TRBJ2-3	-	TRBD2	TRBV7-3	CASTLGGSTDTQYF	TGTGCCAGCACCCTGGGAGGGAGCACAGATACGCAGTATTTT
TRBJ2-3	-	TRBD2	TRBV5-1	CASSGRLAGGVDTQYF	TGCGCCAGCAGCGGTCGACTAGCGGGGGGAGTGGATACGCAGTATTTT
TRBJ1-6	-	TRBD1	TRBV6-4	CASSDSTGVGSPLHF	TGTGCCAGCAGTGACTCGACAGGGGTTGGTTCACCCCTCCACTTT
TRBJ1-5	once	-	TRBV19	CASSIRFGQTNQPQHF	TGTGCCAGTAGTATTCGGTTTGGACAGACCAATCAGCCCCAGCATTTT
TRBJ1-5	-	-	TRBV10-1	CASSNPVRGEGNQPQHF	TGCGCCAGCAGCAACCCTGTCCGGGGAGAAGGGAATCAGCCCCAGCATTTT
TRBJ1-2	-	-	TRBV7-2	CASSRGGGNYGYTF	TGTGCCAGCAGCCGCGGGGGGGGGAACTATGGCTACACCTTC
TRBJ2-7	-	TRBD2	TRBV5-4	CASSPQTSAPYEQYF	TGTGCCAGCAGTCCCCAGACTAGCGCACCCTACGAGCAGTACTTC
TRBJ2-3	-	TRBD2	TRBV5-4	CASSNLAGGPNTQYF	TGTGCCAGCAGCAACCTAGCGGGGGGGCCTAATACGCAGTATTTT
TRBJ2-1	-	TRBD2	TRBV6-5	CASGTSGTIYEQFF	TGTGCCAGCGGAACTAGCGGGACGATCTATGAGCAGTTCTTC
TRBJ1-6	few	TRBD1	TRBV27	CASSFGTGGYNSPLHF	TGTGCCAGCAGTTTTGGGACAGGGGGCTATAATTCACCCCTCCACTTT
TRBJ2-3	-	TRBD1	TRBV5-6	CASSSGQAWDDTQYF	TGTGCCAGCAGCTCGGGACAGGCCTGGGATGATACGCAGTATTTT
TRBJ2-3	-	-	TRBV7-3	CASSPGTSPWDTQYF	TGTGCCAGCAGCCCGGGGACTTCCCCGTGGGATACGCAGTATTTT
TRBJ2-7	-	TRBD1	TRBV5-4	CASSRPGQAYEQYF	TGTGCCAGCAGCCGACCGGGACAGGCCTACGAGCAGTACTTC
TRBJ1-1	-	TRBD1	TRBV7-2	CASCLGQGYTEAFF	TGTGCCAGCTGCTTGGGACAGGGGTACACTGAAGCTTTCTTT
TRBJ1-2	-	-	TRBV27	CASSPIGGDYGYTF	TGTGCCAGCAGTCCGATCGGAGGAGACTATGGCTACACCTTC
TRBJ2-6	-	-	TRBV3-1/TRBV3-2	CASSQRGAPGVLTF	TGTGCCAGCAGCCAACGGGGGGCTCCCGGCGTCCTGACTTTC
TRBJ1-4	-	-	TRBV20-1	CSASGAMIGKLFF	TGCAGTGCTAGTGGCGCGATGATCGGAAAACTGTTTTTT
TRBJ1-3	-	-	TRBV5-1	CASSPTSLGSSGNTIYF	TGCGCCAGCAGCCCCACCTCGCTAGGCAGCTCTGGAAACACCATATATTTT